These 12 T cell receptor beta chains came from one sample sequenced in a study of Ad26.COV2.S vaccination and SARS-CoV-2 variants. Treatment: roughly 19 received Ad26.COV2.S at low or high dose, single or two shots; about 5 received placebo; per-sample allocation not given. Collection of samples fell on day 63 after the first vaccine or placebo injection. The data were produced by immunoSEQ multiplex PCR, yet TCRdb's version contains in-frame clones alone and is incomplete. The sample yields under 500,000 clones, around 93% seen once. Source: peripheral blood, taken in a trial of Ad26.COV2.S vaccine versus placebo. These receptors all stem from a person between 18 and 59 years old who received the Ad26.COV2.S COVID-19 vaccine or a placebo.

The chain is built from TRBV2 and TRBJ1-2, with D maybe TRBD1 (5 bases). V lost 6 bases, J lost 1 base, and 12 bases lay in between. The CDR3 length is 14 residues. The V gene's germline CDR1 is SNHLY and CDR2 FYNNEI. The CDR3, as DNA: TGTGCCAGCAGCACCCCAGACAGTAACTATGGCTACACCTTC. As protein: CASSTPDSNYGYTF.

The chain recombines TRBV5-1 with TRBJ2-5; tentative D call: TRBD2 (6 bases). Germline loops: CDR1 SGHRS, CDR2 YFSETQ. V lost 1 base to trimming and J lost 1 base, with 11 bases between them. The CDR3 spans 15 residues. The CDR3 DNA reads TGCGCCAGCAGCTTGTACGGCGGGGTCCAAGAGACCCAGTACTTC. Its protein product is CASSLYGGVQETQYF.

V is TRBV5-1 and J is TRBJ2-3; the D gene is possibly TRBD2 (5 bases). The germline CDR1 and CDR2 sequences are SGHRS and YFSETQ. This CDR3 has 18 residues. V lost 3 bases and J 2 bases, leaving 22 bases between the germline ends. CDR3 DNA: TGCGCCAGCAGCTACTTAGCGCCGGGGATAGTTATCACAGATACGCAGTATTTT. Encoded protein: CASSYLAPGIVITDTQYF.

In this sample, this clone turned up once. A read error may produce the germline difference seen at one junction end. The chain links TRBV19 to TRBJ2-3; 15 nucleotides line up with TRBD2. Germline V gives CDR1 LNHDA, CDR2 SQIVND (reference sequence). This CDR3 contains 13 residues. In DNA, the CDR3 is TGTGCCAGTAGTATGGGACTAGCGGGGGGCAAGGATTTT. Its translation: CASSMGLAGGKDF.

This clone is a singleton in its sample. V and J are TRBV28 and TRBJ1-2; D is unresolved. CDR1 and CDR2 from the germline V gene are MDHEN and SYDVKM. V was clipped by 8 bases and J by 2 bases, with 6 bases between them. This CDR3 contains 11 residues. CDR3 protein: CASGGNYGYTF. DNA for the CDR3: TGTGCCAGCGGAGGAAACTATGGCTACACCTTC.

The rearrangement joins TRBV19 to TRBJ2-4, with D maybe TRBD1 (5 bases). Trimming shortened V by 5 bases and J by 9 bases, and 20 bases separated the two germline ends. The CDR3 is made up of 15 amino acids. Germline V lookup: CDR1 LNHDA, CDR2 SQIVND (reference sequence). CDR3 in DNA: TGTGCCAGTAGTCTCCCAGGGAACGATTACAGCATTCAGTACTTC. Its translation is CASSLPGNDYSIQYF.

V gene TRBV18 combines with J gene TRBJ2-7; D is perhaps TRBD1 (6 bases). Germline CDR1 KGHSH, CDR2 LQKENI. This CDR3 has 13 amino acids. V was trimmed by 6 bases and J by 3 bases, leaving 12 bases between them. The CDR3: CASSGRGSYEQYF. CDR3 nucleotide sequence: TGTGCCAGCTCCGGCAGGGGCAGCTACGAGCAGTACTTC.

The chain combines TRBV19 with TRBJ2-3; tentatively, D is TRBD1 (6 bases). Deletions cut 3 bases from V and 0 bases from J, with 13 bases between. The CDR3 extends over 16 amino acids. Germline loops: CDR1 LNHDA, CDR2 SQIVND (reference sequence). CDR3 DNA: TGTGCCAGTAGTATGTTTTTTGGACAGAGCACAGATACGCAGTATTTT. This encodes CASSMFFGQSTDTQYF.

The DNA of the CDR3 is TGCGCCAGCAGCCAAGATCGGGAGGGCATGACTGAAGCTTTCTTT. Its protein is CASSQDREGMTEAFF. This sequence joins TRBV4-3 and TRBJ1-1, with D unclear. Germline V gives CDR1 LGHNA, CDR2 YSLEER. The CDR3 extends over 15 amino acids. The ends were cut back, 0 bases at V and 5 bases at J, with 13 bases in the middle.

The chain is built from TRBV7-2 and TRBJ2-1, with D perhaps assigned TRBD1 or TRBD2 (6 bases each). CDR1 is SGHTA and CDR2 is FQGNSA in the germline V gene. The CDR3 is 16 residues long. Trimming took off 1 base at V and 3 bases at J, with 13 bases between the two ends. CDR3 sequence (DNA): TGTGCCAGCAGCTTAGAAGGGGGGACTGTCTACAATGAGCAGTTCTTC. This sequence encodes CASSLEGGTVYNEQFF.

The chain carries TRBV2 and TRBJ1-3; 10 bases line up with TRBD1. Trimming removed 3 bases from V and 2 bases from J; junction bases left unmatched: 1. Germline loops: CDR1 SNHLY, CDR2 FYNNEI. CDR3 length equals 15 residues. CDR3 coding DNA: TGTGCCAGCAGTGAGGACAGGGGGGCTGGAAACACCATATATTTT. This encodes CASSEDRGAGNTIYF. Looking up the rest from reference TRBV2 and TRBJ1-3 gives the full variable domain: EPEVTQTPSHQVTQMGQEVILRCVPISNHLYFYWYRQILGQKVEFLVSFYNNEISEKSEIFDDQFSVERPDGSNFTLKIRSTKLEDSAMYFCASSEDRGAGNTIYFGEGSWLTVV.

This clone was counted a single time. The gene calls are TRBV10-3 and TRBJ2-1; D is uncertain. Trimming left V 5 bases short and J 2 bases short, with 10 bases between. This CDR3 contains 14 residues. Germline V gene data show CDR1 as ENHRY and CDR2 as SYGVKD. This chain's CDR3 is CAISPLSTYNEQFF. CDR3 nucleotides: TGTGCCATCAGTCCCCTCAGTACCTACAATGAGCAGTTCTTC.